Listed below are T cell receptor beta chains from one sample, sequenced in a study of vaccination and CD4 T cells after COVID-19. No antigen is known for these receptors. TCRdb reprocessed the PCR reads via MiXCR and lists one record per CDR3 protein. This table has fewer than 10,000 distinct CDR3 sequences, 61% appearing once. Sequences were derived from cultured CD4+ T cells from blood, sampled after SARS-CoV-2 vaccination. Receptors originate from a human donor with COVID-19. Each CDR3 is given with its conserved first and last residue. A D gene is named only where the DNA matches it firmly. Clone size is not always given. Where it is, it says once, few, many or a class for expanded clones.

NA	TRBD2	TRBJ2-3	TRBV19	CASSIAHYSGGATDTQYF	TGTGCCAGTAGTATCGCGCACTATAGCGGGGGGGCAACAGATACGCAGTATTTT
NA	TRBD2	TRBJ2-1	TRBV7-8	CASSLAGASGGATVF	TGTGCCAGCAGCTTAGCGGGGGCTAGCGGGGGGGCCACAGTCTTC
NA	NA	TRBJ1-2	TRBV5-4	CASSLAVPAGVRAGYTF	TGTGCCAGCAGCTTGGCGGTCCCTGCCGGGGTGAGAGCTGGCTACACCTTC
once	TRBD2	TRBJ2-5	TRBV9	CASSVGGGPQETQYF	TGTGCCAGCAGCGTCGGCGGGGGGCCCCAAGAGACCCAGTACTTC
NA	TRBD1	TRBJ1-5	TRBV6-2/TRBV6-3	CASSFRDRGRSDGNQPQHF	TGTGCCAGCAGTTTTCGGGACAGGGGGCGAAGTGATGGCAATCAGCCCCAGCATTTT
NA	NA	TRBJ1-1	TRBV28	CATRKTGNTEAFF	TGTGCCACCCGGAAAACAGGGAACACTGAAGCTTTCTTT
few	NA	TRBJ1-3	TRBV24-1	CATLRIQGLWNTIYF	TGTGCCACCCTAAGGATACAGGGTTTATGGAACACCATATATTTT
NA	TRBD2	TRBJ2-3	TRBV27	CASSSVTSGWVDTQYF	TGTGCCAGCAGTTCCGTGACTAGCGGATGGGTAGATACGCAGTATTTT
NA	NA	TRBJ2-3	TRBV19	CASSDKQRSTDTQYF	TGTGCCAGTAGTGACAAGCAGCGTAGCACAGATACGCAGTATTTT
once	NA	TRBJ2-1	TRBV4-3	CASSQAVTNEQFF	TGCGCCAGCAGCCAAGCAGTCACCAATGAGCAGTTCTTC
NA	NA	TRBJ1-6	TRBV25-1	CASSQTGMDSPLHF	TGTGCCAGCAGTCAAACAGGGATGGATTCACCCCTCCACTTT
NA	NA	TRBJ1-3	TRBV4-1	CASWKIHSGNTIYF	TGCGCCAGCTGGAAGATTCACTCTGGAAACACCATATATTTT
NA	NA	TRBJ1-2	TRBV21-1	CASSKDRGGYTF	TGTGCCAGCAGCAAAGACCGGGGTGGCTACACCTTC
few	TRBD1	TRBJ1-1	TRBV6-2/TRBV6-3	CASSTSGGPSTEAFF	TGTGCCAGCAGTACGTCAGGGGGCCCGAGCACTGAAGCTTTCTTT
NA	TRBD1	TRBJ1-2	TRBV19	CASSPGTGRPTNYGYTF	TGTGCCAGTAGTCCCGGGACAGGGCGGCCCACTAACTATGGCTACACCTTC
few	NA	TRBJ1-2	TRBV11-3	CASSSDPSGYTF	TGTGCCAGCAGCTCGGACCCCTCTGGCTACACCTTC
NA	NA	TRBJ2-5	TRBV6-1	CASSTQETQYF	TGTGCCAGCAGTACGCAAGAGACCCAGTACTTC
medium-sized	NA	TRBJ2-7	TRBV4-2	CASSQDLKNLGGSYEQYF	TGTGCCAGCAGCCAAGATTTGAAGAACCTTGGGGGTTCCTACGAGCAGTACTTC
NA	TRBD2	TRBJ2-3	TRBV7-8	CASSLALTLGLVTDTQYF	TGTGCCAGCAGCTTAGCCCTGACCCTCGGACTAGTTACAGATACGCAGTATTTT
once	NA	TRBJ2-3	TRBV30	CAWSVAGGTDTQYF	TGTGCCTGGAGTGTTGCAGGGGGCACAGATACGCAGTATTTT
NA	NA	TRBJ1-3	TRBV11-3	CASRQLGNTIYF	TGTGCCAGCAGACAGCTTGGAAACACCATATATTTT
NA	NA	TRBJ1-2	TRBV15	CATSRDREGTYGYTF	TGTGCCACCAGCAGAGATAGGGAGGGAACCTATGGCTACACCTTC
NA	NA	TRBJ1-1	TRBV6-1	CASSARRGLEAFF	TGTGCCAGCAGTGCCCGACGAGGGTTGGAAGCTTTCTTT
NA	TRBD1	TRBJ1-5	TRBV6-2/TRBV6-3	CASSDRGGQPQHF	TGTGCCAGCAGCGACAGGGGGGGACAGCCCCAGCATTTT
NA	NA	TRBJ2-1	TRBV2	CASSEMGGNEQFF	TGTGCCAGCAGTGAGATGGGGGGCAATGAGCAGTTCTTC
NA	NA	TRBJ1-6	TRBV7-9	CASSLALGDSPLHF	TGTGCCAGCAGCTTAGCTCTCGGGGATTCACCCCTCCACTTT